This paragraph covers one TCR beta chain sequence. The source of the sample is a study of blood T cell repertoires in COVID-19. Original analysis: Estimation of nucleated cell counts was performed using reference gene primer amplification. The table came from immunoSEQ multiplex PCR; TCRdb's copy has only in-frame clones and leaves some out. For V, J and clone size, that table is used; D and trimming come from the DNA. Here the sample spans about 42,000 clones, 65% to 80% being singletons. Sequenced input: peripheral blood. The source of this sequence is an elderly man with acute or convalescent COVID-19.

The CDR3 region is CASSLSAGRTKNIQYF. The CDR3, as DNA: TGTGCCAGCAGCTTATCCGCTGGGAGAACCAAAAACATTCAGTACTTC. The chain has TRBV7-2 and TRBJ2-4, with D possibly being TRBD2 (5 bases). Trimming stripped 2 bases from V and 2 bases from J, with 13 bases between. There are 16 residues in the CDR3. CDR1 SGHTA and CDR2 FQGNSA come from the germline V gene.